The sequence of this TCR beta chain was determined in a study of tumor and adjacent non-tumor tissue in lung cancer. Trimming removed 4 bases from V and 7 bases from J; junction bases left unmatched: 13. CDR3 length: 15 amino acids. Per the germline V gene, CDR1 is SQVTM and CDR2 is ANQGSEA. Three rounds of nested PCR, following a modified ARM-PCR protocol, produced the TCRbeta library. Each CDR3 protein is one row after TCRdb ran MiXCR on the multiplex PCR reads. The sample yields about 98,000 distinct CDR3 sequences, roughly 78% seen once. This sample's RNA came from whole unsorted tissue. Distant lung tissue was collected more than 3 cm away from the tumor edge. Findings of the study overall: TCR diversity was significantly greater in tumor than normal lung tissue.

This clonotype counts as medium-sized. Its antigen remains unidentified. The rearrangement uses TRBV29-1 and TRBJ2-1, with 7 bases identical to TRBD2. This TCR came from a man in his 60s with small cell lung cancer. Specimen: distant non-tumor lung tissue. The CDR3: CSVVIISLASNEQFF. The CDR3 DNA reads TGCAGCGTTGTAATTATATCACTAGCGAGTAATGAGCAGTTCTTC.